The clone carrying this T cell receptor beta chain was counted a few times. The antigen is unknown. The data are from a study of early T cells in non-severe SARS-CoV-2 infection. On the study more broadly: The study sequenced bulk RNA from unsorted whole blood, with chains unpaired.

Findings and limits, study-wide: Using VDJdb, the matching emphasized anti-spike CD8 responses while missing private and CD4 specificities.

Separate cDNA molecules each had unique molecular identifiers attached to them. TCRdb re-called the 5' RACE reads with MiXCR, one entry per CDR3 protein. The sample gives about 64,000 distinct CDR3 sequences, 13% of which show up once; more than 3.5% is in the top ten. CDR3 length: 13 amino acids. V was cut by 4 bases and J by 7 bases, with 11 bases left in between. Germline assignment: CDR1 MNHEY and CDR2 SVGAGI. The sample consisted of whole blood. The TCR originated in an adult who was a healthcare worker with PCR-confirmed SARS-CoV-2 infection or an uninfected control (not recorded which). The chain has TRBV6-5 and TRBJ1-5; no firm D call. CDR3 coding DNA: TGTGCCAGCAGTTCCGTTTTCGGCCAGCCCCAGCATTTT. This codes for CASSSVFGQPQHF.